This TCR beta chain emerged from a study of blood T cell repertoires in COVID-19. Study at large: COVID-19 samples, acute and convalescent, were from the United States, Italy and Spain. T cells, B-cell-depleted T cells, or PBMCs provided the cDNA or gDNA that served as material.

Germline CDR1 reads MNHEY; CDR2 reads SMNVEV (reference sequence). CDR3 size: 12 residues. V lost 3 bases and J 6 bases, leaving 5 bases between the germline ends. Original analysis: Nucleated cell number was recorded as an estimate derived from reference gene primer amplification. Some clones are missing from TCRdb's copy, which holds only in-frame ones; the method was immunoSEQ multiplex PCR. V and J calls plus clone size are reproduced from that table; the DNA served to infer D and trimming. The repertoire holds under 200,000 clones, with approximately 90% as singletons. The TCR sequence derives from a middle-aged man with acute or convalescent COVID-19. The source material was peripheral blood. This chain links TRBV27 with TRBJ2-2; D gene ambiguous. CDR3 DNA: TGTGCCAGCAGTTTGATAGCCGGGGAGCTGTTTTTT. Translation: CASSLIAGELFF.